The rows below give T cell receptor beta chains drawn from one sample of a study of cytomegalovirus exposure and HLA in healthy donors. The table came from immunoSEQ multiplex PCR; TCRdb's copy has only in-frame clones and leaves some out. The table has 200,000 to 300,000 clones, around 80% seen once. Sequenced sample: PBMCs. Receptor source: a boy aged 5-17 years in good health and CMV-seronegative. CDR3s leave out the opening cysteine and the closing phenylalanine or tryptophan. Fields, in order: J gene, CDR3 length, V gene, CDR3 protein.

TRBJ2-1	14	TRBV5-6	ASSLEGLGHYNEQF
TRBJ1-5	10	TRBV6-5	ASSSTDQPQH
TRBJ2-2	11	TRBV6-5	ASSSSNTGELF
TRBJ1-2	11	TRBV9	ASSVAPEYGYT
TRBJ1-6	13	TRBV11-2	ASSFSGGENSPLH
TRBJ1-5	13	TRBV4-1	ASSQELGRNQPQH
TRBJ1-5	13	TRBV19	ASTPDRASNQPQH
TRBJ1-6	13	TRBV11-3	ASSSRALYNSPLH
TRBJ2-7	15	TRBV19	ASSSGQAEIVEYEQY
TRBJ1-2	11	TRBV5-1	ASSIGTGYGYT
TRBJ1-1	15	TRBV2	ASGPGQGSQGNTEAF
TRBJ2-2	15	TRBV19	ASSIRRGGGDTGELF
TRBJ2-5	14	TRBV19	ASSIVVHPSRETQY
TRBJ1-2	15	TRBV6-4	ASSALPGTERVYGYT
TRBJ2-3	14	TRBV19	ASSKERGGGTDTQY
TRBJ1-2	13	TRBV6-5	ASSYSAGHRDGYT
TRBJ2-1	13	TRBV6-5	ASSRLATGYNEQF
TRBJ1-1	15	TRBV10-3	AISDMGQGPINTEAF
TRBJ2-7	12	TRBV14	ASSPWSTTYEQY
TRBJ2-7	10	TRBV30	AWKDFSYEQY
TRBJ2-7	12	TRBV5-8	ARSTGQGSVEQY
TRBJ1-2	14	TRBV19	ASRAQAGQGPYGYT
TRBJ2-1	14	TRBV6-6	ASSGGGQGRYNEQF
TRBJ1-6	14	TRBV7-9	SSSLGQSSYNSPLH
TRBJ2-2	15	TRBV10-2	ASSGVGKQGNTGELF
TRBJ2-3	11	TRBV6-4	ASSGDSGDTQY
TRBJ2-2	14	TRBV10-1	ASSVIAGPLTGELF
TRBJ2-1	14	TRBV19	ASSWRASGGWDEQF
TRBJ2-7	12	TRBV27	ASSPGLAGDEQY
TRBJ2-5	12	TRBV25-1	ASSTGLLLETQY
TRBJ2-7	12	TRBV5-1	ASSLLAGDGEQY
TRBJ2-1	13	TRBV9	ASRETGNRGNEQF
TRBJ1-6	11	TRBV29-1	SVVTGDGSPLH
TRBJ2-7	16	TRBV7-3	ASSFVAGRGGDHYEQY
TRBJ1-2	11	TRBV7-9	ASSLGQECGYT
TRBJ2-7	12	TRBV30	AWSPDRGVYEQY
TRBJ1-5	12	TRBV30	AWSVEVWVQPQH
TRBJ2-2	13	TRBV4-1	ASSQERGQGGELF
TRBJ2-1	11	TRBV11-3	ASSFASTHEQF
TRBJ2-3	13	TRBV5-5	ASSPSSGGAGTQY
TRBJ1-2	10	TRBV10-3	AISEGRRNYT
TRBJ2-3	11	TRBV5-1	ASSSTNTDTQY
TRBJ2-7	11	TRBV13	ASSSDFSYEQY
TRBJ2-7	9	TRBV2	ASRPAYEQY
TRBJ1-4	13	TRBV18	ASSPPGHSREKLF
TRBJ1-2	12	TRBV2	ASSATGQGYGYT
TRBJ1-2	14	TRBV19	ASSIDRPGSTYGYT
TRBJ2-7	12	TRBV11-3	ASSLGGQAYEQY
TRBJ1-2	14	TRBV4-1	ASSQDGTGTTYGYT
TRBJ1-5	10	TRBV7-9	ASSLTDLPQH
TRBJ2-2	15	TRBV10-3	AISEARGPSNTGELF
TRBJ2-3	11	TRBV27	ASSFLSTDTQY